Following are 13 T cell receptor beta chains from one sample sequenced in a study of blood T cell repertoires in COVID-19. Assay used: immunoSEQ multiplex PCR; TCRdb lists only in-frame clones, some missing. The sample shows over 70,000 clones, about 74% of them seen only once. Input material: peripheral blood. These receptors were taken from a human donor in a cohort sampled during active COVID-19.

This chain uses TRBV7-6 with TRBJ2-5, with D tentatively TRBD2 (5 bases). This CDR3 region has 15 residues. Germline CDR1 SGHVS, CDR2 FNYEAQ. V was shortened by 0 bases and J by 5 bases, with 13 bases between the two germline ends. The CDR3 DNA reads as TGTGCCAGCAGCTTAGCGGGATCGGGAAGCGAGACCCAGTACTTC. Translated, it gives CASSLAGSGSETQYF.

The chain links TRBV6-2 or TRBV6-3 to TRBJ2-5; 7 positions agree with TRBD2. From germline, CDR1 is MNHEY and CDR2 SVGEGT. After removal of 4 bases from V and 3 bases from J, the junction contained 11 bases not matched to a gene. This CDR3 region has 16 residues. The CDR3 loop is CASSSWAGVGKETQYF. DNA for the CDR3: TGTGCCAGCAGTTCGTGGGCGGGAGTAGGGAAAGAGACCCAGTACTTC.

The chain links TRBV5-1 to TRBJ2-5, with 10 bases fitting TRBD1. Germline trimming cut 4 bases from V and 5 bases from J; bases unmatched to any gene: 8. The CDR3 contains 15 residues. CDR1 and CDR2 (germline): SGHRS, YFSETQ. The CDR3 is CASSGRQGASETQYF. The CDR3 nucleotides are TGCGCCAGCAGCGGGCGACAGGGGGCGTCTGAGACCCAGTACTTC.

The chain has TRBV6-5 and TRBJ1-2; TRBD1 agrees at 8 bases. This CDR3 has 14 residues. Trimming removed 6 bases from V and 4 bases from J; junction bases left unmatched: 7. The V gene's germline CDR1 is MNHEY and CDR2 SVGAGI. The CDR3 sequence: CASRRGTGVYGYTF. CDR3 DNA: TGTGCCAGCAGAAGAGGGACAGGAGTCTATGGCTACACCTTC.

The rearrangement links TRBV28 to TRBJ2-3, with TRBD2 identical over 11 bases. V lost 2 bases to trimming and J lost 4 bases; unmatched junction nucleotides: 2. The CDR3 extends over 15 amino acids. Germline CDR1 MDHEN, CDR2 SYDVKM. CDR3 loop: CASSLVAGGPDTQYF. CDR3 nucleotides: TGTGCCAGCAGTTTAGTAGCGGGAGGGCCAGATACGCAGTATTTT.

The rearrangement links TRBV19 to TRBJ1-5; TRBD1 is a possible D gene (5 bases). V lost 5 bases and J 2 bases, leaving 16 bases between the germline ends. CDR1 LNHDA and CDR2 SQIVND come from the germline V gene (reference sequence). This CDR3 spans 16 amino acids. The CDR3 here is CASSSSRRGGNQPQHF. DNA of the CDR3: TGTGCCAGTAGTTCCTCGCGGAGGGGTGGCAATCAGCCCCAGCATTTT.

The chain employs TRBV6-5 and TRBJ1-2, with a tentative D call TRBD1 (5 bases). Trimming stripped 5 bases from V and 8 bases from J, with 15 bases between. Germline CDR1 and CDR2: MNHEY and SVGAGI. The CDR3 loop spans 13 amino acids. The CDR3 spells CASSPGGRDGYTF. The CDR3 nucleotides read TGTGCCAGCAGTCCGGGGGGGAGGGACGGCTACACCTTC.

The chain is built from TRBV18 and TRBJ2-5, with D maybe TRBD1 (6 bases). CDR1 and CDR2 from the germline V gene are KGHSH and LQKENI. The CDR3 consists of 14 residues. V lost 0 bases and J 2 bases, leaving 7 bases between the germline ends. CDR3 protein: CASSPPDRQETQYF. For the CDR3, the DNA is TGTGCCAGCTCACCACCGGACAGACAAGAGACCCAGTACTTC.

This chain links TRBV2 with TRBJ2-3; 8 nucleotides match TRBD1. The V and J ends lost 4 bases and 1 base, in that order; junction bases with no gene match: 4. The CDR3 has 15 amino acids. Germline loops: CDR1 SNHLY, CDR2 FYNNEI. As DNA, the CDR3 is TGTGCCAGCAGTGGAGGCAGGGGGCGCACAGATACGCAGTATTTT. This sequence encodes CASSGGRGRTDTQYF.

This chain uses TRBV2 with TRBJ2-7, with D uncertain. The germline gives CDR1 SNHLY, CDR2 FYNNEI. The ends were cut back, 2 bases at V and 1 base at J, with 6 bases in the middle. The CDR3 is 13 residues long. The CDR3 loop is CASSETVSYEQYF. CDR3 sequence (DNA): TGTGCCAGCAGTGAAACGGTATCCTACGAGCAGTACTTC.

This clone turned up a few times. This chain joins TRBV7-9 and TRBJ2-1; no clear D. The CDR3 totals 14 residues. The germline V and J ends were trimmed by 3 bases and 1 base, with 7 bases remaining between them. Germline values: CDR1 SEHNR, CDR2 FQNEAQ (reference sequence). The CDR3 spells CASSFRGSYNEQFF. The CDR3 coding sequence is TGTGCCAGCAGCTTTCGAGGTTCCTACAATGAGCAGTTCTTC.

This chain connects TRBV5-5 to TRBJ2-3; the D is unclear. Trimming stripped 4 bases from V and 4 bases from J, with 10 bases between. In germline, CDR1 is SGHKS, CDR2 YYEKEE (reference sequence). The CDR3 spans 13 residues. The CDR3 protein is CASSPLVADTQYF. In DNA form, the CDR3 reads TGTGCCAGCAGCCCTTTAGTAGCAGATACGCAGTATTTT.

CDR3 region: CASSESGGGRHYGYTF. CDR3 coding DNA: TGCGCCAGCAGTGAGTCTGGTGGAGGGCGGCACTATGGCTACACCTTC. The gene calls are TRBV10-2 and TRBJ1-2, with no clear D. The CDR3 extends over 16 amino acids. Trimming shortened V by 0 bases and J by 3 bases, and 14 bases separated the two germline ends. Germline-derived CDR1 and CDR2 are WSHSY and SAAADI.